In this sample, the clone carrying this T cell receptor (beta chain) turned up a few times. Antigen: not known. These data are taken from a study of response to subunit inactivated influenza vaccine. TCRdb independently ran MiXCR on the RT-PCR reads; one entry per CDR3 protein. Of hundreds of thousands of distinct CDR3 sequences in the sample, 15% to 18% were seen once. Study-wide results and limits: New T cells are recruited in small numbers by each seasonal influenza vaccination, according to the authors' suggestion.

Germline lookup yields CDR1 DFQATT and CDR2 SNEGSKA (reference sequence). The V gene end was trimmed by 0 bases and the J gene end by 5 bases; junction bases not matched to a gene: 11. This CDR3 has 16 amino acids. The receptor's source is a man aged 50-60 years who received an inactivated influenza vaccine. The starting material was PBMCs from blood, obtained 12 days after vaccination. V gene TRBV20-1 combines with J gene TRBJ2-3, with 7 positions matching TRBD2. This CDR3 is CSARDGRDPSGDTQYF. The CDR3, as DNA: TGCAGTGCTAGAGATGGCAGGGACCCTAGCGGAGATACGCAGTATTTT.